This T cell receptor beta chain derives from a study of PD-1 blockade in classical Hodgkin lymphoma. Study-level points and caveats: Any patient who commenced nivolumab under 1 year after ASCT was excluded. With CD4+ cells, TCR diversity rose significantly by C4D1, but not with CD8+ cells.

Comment on this clone: Its antigen remains unknown.

Method: immunoSEQ multiplex PCR; TCRdb's copy keeps in-frame clones and lacks some. The repertoire has more than 14,000 clones, less than 70% of them found once; the top ten carry around a tenth. Every patient relapsed after autologous stem cell transplantation, and brentuximab vedotin exposure varied. Best responses included complete response and partial response; otherwise, the best response was progressive disease. This CDR3 spans 15 amino acids. Trimming at V came to 6 bases and at J to 4 bases, leaving 8 bases not matched to a gene. Germline lookup yields CDR1 LNHDA and CDR2 SQIVND (reference sequence).

Sequencing used peripheral blood mononuclear cells (PBMCs), obtained at baseline. This receptor was identified in a human donor with classical Hodgkin lymphoma. The rearrangement links TRBV19 to TRBJ1-5; 8 nucleotides align to TRBD1. This CDR3 is CASRQGVERNQPQHF. The CDR3 bases are TGTGCCAGTAGACAGGGGGTAGAGCGTAATCAGCCCCAGCATTTT.